This T cell receptor beta chain was identified during a study of vaccination and CD4 T cells after COVID-19. The overall study: Cells were stimulated with overlapping spike peptide pools from SARS-CoV-2, HCoV-NL63, HCoV-OC43 and HCoV-229E.

The CDR3 contains 14 residues. V dropped 6 bases and J dropped 2 bases, with 11 bases sitting between them. Germline lookup yields CDR1 LNHDA and CDR2 SQIVND (reference sequence). Notes on this clonotype: Its antigen is currently unknown.

Treatment meaning: roughly 10-day PBMC culture with coronavirus spike peptide pools or control peptides (ViraFEST assay). The Oncomine TCR Beta short-read assay was what sequenced the DNA obtained from cultured CD4+ T cells. MiXCR, applied by TCRdb to the PCR reads, yields one record per CDR3 protein. The data show 20,000 to 25,000 distinct CDR3 sequences, approximately 61% seen once. This receptor was obtained from a human donor who had recovered from COVID-19. Sequencing was performed on CD4+ T cells from blood, cultured in vitro. V is TRBV19 and J is TRBJ1-3; unclear D gene. CDR3 in DNA: TGTGCCAGTAGCCACGAGAGGACTGGAAACACCATATATTTT. It translates to CASSHERTGNTIYF.